Below are 3 T cell receptor beta chains sequenced from a single sample in a study of cytomegalovirus exposure and HLA in healthy donors. The PCR employed 60 Vbeta primers together with 13 Jbeta primers. Sequenced by immunoSEQ multiplex PCR; TCRdb stores in-frame clones only, minus some. The table records about 80,000 clones, about 68% of them present only once. Sequenced input: PBMCs. These receptors came from a woman aged 50 to 60 in good health and CMV-seropositive.

This chain links TRBV5-1 with TRBJ2-3; a weak D match, TRBD2 (5 bases). V lost 0 bases and J 0 bases, leaving 11 bases between the germline ends. CDR1 is SGHRS and CDR2 is YFSETQ in the germline V gene. The CDR3 covers 16 residues. CDR3 DNA sequence: TGCGCCAGCAGCTTGGCATGGGAGATTAGCACAGATACGCAGTATTTT. Amino acid sequence: CASSLAWEISTDTQYF. Using reference TRBV5-1 and TRBJ2-3 for the parts outside the CDR3, the full variable domain is KAGVTQTPRYLIKTRGQQVTLSCSPISGHRSVSWYQQTPGQGLQFLFEYFSETQRNKGNFPGRFSGRQFSNSRSEMNVSTLELGDSALYLCASSLAWEISTDTQYFGPGTRLTVL.

This clone came up once. The chain has TRBV19 and TRBJ2-1; 10 bases are a match to TRBD2. The CDR3 loop spans 16 amino acids. With 1 base clipped from V and 9 bases from J, the junction kept 9 bases outside the gene matches. Germline V gene lookup returns CDR1 LNHDA and CDR2 SQIVND (reference sequence). The CDR3 DNA reads TGTGCCAGTAGTATAGCAGAAGCGGGGGGGAAGGGTGAGCAGTTCTTC. This encodes CASSIAEAGGKGEQFF.

This chain connects TRBV5-1 to TRBJ2-1; 7 bases fit TRBD2. Trimming took 0 bases from V and 0 from J; bases not matched to a gene: 12. This CDR3 has 19 residues. The germline CDR1 and CDR2 sequences are SGHRS and YFSETQ. Here the CDR3 reads CASSLANSGGSSSYNEQFF. As DNA, the CDR3 is TGCGCCAGCAGCTTGGCAAACTCGGGGGGTAGTAGCTCCTACAATGAGCAGTTCTTC. Full variable domain (missing parts from reference TRBV5-1 and TRBJ2-1): KAGVTQTPRYLIKTRGQQVTLSCSPISGHRSVSWYQQTPGQGLQFLFEYFSETQRNKGNFPGRFSGRQFSNSRSEMNVSTLELGDSALYLCASSLANSGGSSSYNEQFFGPGTRLTVL.